A single sample is the source of the 16 T cell receptor beta chains below, sequenced in a study of T cell responses to AZD1222 COVID-19 vaccine. Profiling relied on immunoSEQ multiplex PCR, and the TCRdb table lists in-frame clones only, not all of them. This table holds 80,000 or so clones, around 89% found once. The sample here was peripheral blood, taken on day 0 of AZD1222 vaccination. The receptors stem from an adult in good health.

This sequence joins TRBV7-2 and TRBJ2-5; no reliable D call. The CDR3 runs 16 residues. The V and J ends lost 4 bases and 2 bases respectively, with 17 bases between them. Germline V CDR1 and CDR2: SGHTA, FQGNSA. The CDR3, as DNA: TGTGCCAGCAGCTCCCCTACCGAAGACATTCAAGAGACCCAGTACTTC. Amino acid sequence: CASSSPTEDIQETQYF. Together with reference TRBV7-2 and TRBJ2-5, the CDR3 gives the full variable domain: GAGVSQSPSNKVTEKGKDVELRCDPISGHTALYWYRQSLGQGLEFLIYFQGNSAPDKSGLPSDRFSAERTGGSVSTLTIQRTQQEDSAVYLCASSSPTEDIQETQYFGPGTRLLVL.

The chain uses TRBV10-3 and TRBJ1-1; no clear D. The germline V gene encodes CDR1 ENHRY and CDR2 SYGVKD. This CDR3 contains 15 residues. V lost 3 bases and J 1 base, leaving 12 bases between the germline ends. For the CDR3, the DNA is TGTGCCATCAGTGATCCGTTCAGGCGGAACACTGAAGCTTTCTTT. It is translated as CAISDPFRRNTEAFF.

This sequence joins TRBV27 and TRBJ1-1; D may be TRBD1 (6 bases). The germline gives CDR1 MNHEY, CDR2 SMNVEV (reference sequence). V was cut by 6 bases and J by 7 bases, with 21 bases left in between. This CDR3 contains 15 residues. CDR3 bases: TGTGCCAGCAGGCCACTTGCGGGGGCGTACAATGAAGCTTTCTTT. It specifies CASRPLAGAYNEAFF.

The rearrangement joins TRBV11-3 to TRBJ2-3, with 9 bases identical to TRBD2. Per the germline V gene, CDR1 is SGHNT and CDR2 is YENEEA. The V and J ends lost 1 base and 6 bases, in that order; junction bases with no gene match: 2. This CDR3 comprises 14 residues. The CDR3 nucleotides are TGTGCCAGCAGCTTAGTAGCGGGGGCGGATACGCAGTATTTT. Translating it yields CASSLVAGADTQYF.

V is TRBV28 and J is TRBJ1-4; 9 bases match TRBD1. Germline CDR1 reads MDHEN; CDR2 reads SYDVKM. Unmatched junction bases numbered 10, after V lost 6 bases and J lost 8 bases. This CDR3 has 15 residues. The CDR3 is CASRTQGQGSEKLFF. CDR3 nucleotides: TGTGCCAGCAGGACTCAGGGACAGGGATCGGAAAAACTGTTTTTT.

The chain combines TRBV4-1 with TRBJ2-2, with D uncertain. Per germline, CDR1 MGHRA and CDR2 YSYEKL. Trimming left V 1 base short and J 0 bases short, with 9 bases between. The length of the CDR3 is 16 residues. The chain's CDR3 is CASSQAVAANTGELFF. In nucleotides, the CDR3 is TGCGCCAGCAGCCAAGCCGTCGCGGCGAACACCGGGGAGCTGTTTTTT.

This chain uses TRBV21-1 with TRBJ1-3; the table assigns TRBD1, which was not confirmed against the DNA. TRBV21-1 is classified as a pseudogene. CDR3 size: 15 residues. The CDR3: CASSTNRASGNTIYF. CDR3 DNA sequence: TGTGCCAGCAGCACAAACAGGGCGTCTGGAAACACCATATATTTT.

The rearrangement joins TRBV5-1 to TRBJ1-1; no firm D call. V was clipped by 2 bases and J by 0 bases, with 2 bases between them. Germline CDR1 is SGHRS and CDR2 is YFSETQ. The CDR3 loop spans 12 amino acids. The CDR3 DNA follows: TGCGCCAGCAGCTTAGTGAACACTGAAGCTTTCTTT. Translation gives CASSLVNTEAFF.

The genes are TRBV19 and TRBJ1-1, with D perhaps matching TRBD1 (6 bases). Per the germline V gene, CDR1 is LNHDA and CDR2 is SQIVND (reference sequence). The CDR3 runs 15 residues. V was pared by 6 bases and J by 1 base, with 15 bases between. The CDR3 region has the DNA TGTGCCAGTAGCTCTCCGGGACACCCGAACACTGAAGCTTTCTTT. Amino acid sequence: CASSSPGHPNTEAFF.

V is TRBV19 and J is TRBJ2-7; 8 nucleotides align to TRBD1. Germline V gives CDR1 LNHDA, CDR2 SQIVND (reference sequence). CDR3 length: 16 residues. Trimming at V came to 3 bases and at J to 2 bases, leaving 9 bases not matched to a gene. The CDR3 DNA reads TGTGCCAGTAGTATCTCCTCGACAGGGGCCGCCTACGAGCAGTACTTC. Its translation is CASSISSTGAAYEQYF.

In its sample, this clone was seen a few times. The CDR3 here is CASSDRELAGGSSYNEQFF. DNA of the CDR3: TGTGCCAGCAGTGACCGAGAACTAGCGGGGGGCTCCTCCTACAATGAGCAGTTCTTC. The V and J genes are TRBV6-4 and TRBJ2-1, with 12 bases fitting TRBD2. The CDR3 totals 19 residues. V dropped 2 bases and J dropped 0; count of bases not matched to a gene: 8. CDR1 and CDR2 (germline): MRHNA, SNTAGT.

The CDR3 loop is CASRETEVHGYTF. CDR3 DNA: TGTGCCAGCAGAGAGACAGAGGTTCACGGCTACACCTTC. The rearrangement uses TRBV2 and TRBJ1-2; TRBD1 is a possible D gene (5 bases). This CDR3 comprises 13 residues. Germline V gives CDR1 SNHLY, CDR2 FYNNEI. The V and J ends lost 6 bases and 8 bases respectively, with 16 bases between them. The variable domain in full, with the rest retrieved from reference TRBV2 and TRBJ1-2, is EPEVTQTPSHQVTQMGQEVILRCVPISNHLYFYWYRQILGQKVEFLVSFYNNEISEKSEIFDDQFSVERPDGSNFTLKIRSTKLEDSAMYFCASRETEVHGYTFGSGTRLTVV.

The J gene is TRBJ2-5, the V gene TRBV2, with TRBD1 as a possible D gene (6 bases). V was shortened by 7 bases and J by 3 bases, with 9 bases between the two germline ends. Looked up from germline, CDR1 is SNHLY and CDR2 is FYNNEI. This CDR3 spans 12 amino acids. The CDR3 bases are TGTGCCAGCATGGGACATGAAGAGACCCAGTACTTC. Its translation: CASMGHEETQYF.

The chain employs TRBV12-5 and TRBJ1-2; no clear D gene. In germline, CDR1 is LGHNT, CDR2 FRNRAP. The V end was cut by 6 bases, the J end by 5 bases, with 7 bases between. The CDR3 length is 11 residues. The CDR3 loop reads CASGPGYGYTF. CDR3 sequence (DNA): TGTGCTAGTGGACCCGGATATGGCTACACCTTC.

This clone appeared many times. The chain has TRBV11-3 and TRBJ2-7, with D unclear. V was cut by 5 bases and J by 5 bases, with 7 bases left in between. The CDR3 runs to 11 residues. Per germline, CDR1 SGHNT and CDR2 YENEEA. The DNA for the CDR3 is TGTGCCAGCAGCCCAGACCACGAGCAGTACTTC. Protein sequence: CASSPDHEQYF.

This sequence joins TRBV6-2 or TRBV6-3 and TRBJ2-2, with a weak D call TRBD1 (5 bases). V was trimmed by 2 bases and J by 1 base, leaving 14 bases between them. The CDR3 is made up of 17 amino acids. Looked up from germline, CDR1 is MNHEY and CDR2 is SVGEGT. This CDR3 is CASSYVRGIWNTGELFF. The DNA for the CDR3 is TGTGCCAGCAGTTACGTTAGGGGAATCTGGAACACCGGGGAGCTGTTTTTT.